These T cell receptor beta chains were read from a single sample in a study of post-analysis software for immune sequencing data. TCRdb itself ran the PCR reads through MiXCR, one entry per CDR3 protein. The sample yields about 540,000 distinct CDR3 sequences, around a third seen once. The sequencing sample was made of blood. The receptors originated from a girl between 2 and 17 years old with multiple sclerosis. Each CDR3 is given with its conserved first and last residue. A D gene is named only where the DNA matches it firmly. Not all rows give a size; the values are once, few, many and, for expanded clones, a class.

d_call j_call v_call clone_size cdr3_nt cdr3_aa
- TRBJ2-7 TRBV12-3/TRBV12-4 few TGTGCCAGCAACAAACTAGGGATCCACCACGAGCAGTACTTC CASNKLGIHHEQYF
- TRBJ2-7 TRBV29-1 few TGCAGCGCAAAACACGCCGCCGAGCAGTACTTC CSAKHAAEQYF
- TRBJ2-1 TRBV11-2 few TGTGCCAGCAGGTTCCCGGGGAGTTACAATGAGCAGTTCTTC CASRFPGSYNEQFF
- TRBJ1-1 TRBV5-4 few TGTGCCAGCAGCCAGGCGGGGGTGCTCACTGAAGCTTTCTTT CASSQAGVLTEAFF
- TRBJ2-3 TRBV15 - TGTGCCACCAGCAGAGATGGGGCGCTAGATACGCAGTATTTT CATSRDGALDTQYF
TRBD1 TRBJ2-1 TRBV5-6 few TGTGCCAGCAGTCGTAACCGGGACAGGTACAATGAGCAGTTCTTC CASSRNRDRYNEQFF
- TRBJ2-1 TRBV18 - TGTGCCAGCTCAATCGGGGGAGGCCAGGGCCATGAGCAGTTCTTC CASSIGGGQGHEQFF
- TRBJ2-5 TRBV5-1 - TGCGCCAGCAGCTTGGCTGGGGGCCAAAAGACCCAGTACTTC CASSLAGGQKTQYF
- TRBJ2-3 TRBV7-9 - TGTGCCAGCAGCCCCGACGGGGGTCTTAATCCAGATACGCAGTATTTT CASSPDGGLNPDTQYF
TRBD2 TRBJ2-5 TRBV20-1 - TGCAGCGCTACTCGGGGGGAAGAGACCCAGTACTTC CSATRGEETQYF
TRBD2 TRBJ2-5 TRBV3-1 - TGTGCCAGCAGCCAAGATGGGACTAGTGGAGAGACCCAGTACTTC CASSQDGTSGETQYF
- TRBJ2-6 TRBV5-1 once TGCGCCAGCAGCTTGGCCGTGGGAGGCGCTGGGGCCAACGTCCTGACTTTC CASSLAVGGAGANVLTF
- TRBJ1-2 TRBV5-5 few TGTGCCAGCAGCTCCCTCGAGAAACCTAACTATGGCTACACCTTC CASSSLEKPNYGYTF
- TRBJ2-3 TRBV6-2/TRBV6-3 - TGTGCCAGCAGAAATCTAGGCGGCGATACGCAGTATTTT CASRNLGGDTQYF
- TRBJ2-5 TRBV10-3 - TGTGCCATCAGTGAGTCGCTCCCCGAAGGACCGATCCAAGAGACCCAGTACTTC CAISESLPEGPIQETQYF
TRBD1 TRBJ1-2 TRBV5-1 - TGCGTCAGCAGCTCGGTCGGGACAGGGGATGGCTACACCTTC CVSSSVGTGDGYTF
TRBD1 TRBJ1-5 TRBV6-1 - TGTGCCAGCAGAAGGGACAGGGCTTCTCAGCCCCAGCATTTT CASRRDRASQPQHF
- TRBJ2-3 TRBV20-1 - TGCTGTGCTAGAGAGGTCTACACGGATACGCAGTATTTT CCAREVYTDTQYF
- TRBJ2-3 TRBV20-1 - TGCAGTGCTAGAGATACGGGGGATACGCAGTATTTT CSARDTGDTQYF
- TRBJ2-5 TRBV28 - TGTGCCAGCAGTTCCTCCGTGGCGGGTGGCGAGACCCAGTACTTC CASSSSVAGGETQYF
TRBD2 TRBJ2-3 TRBV20-1 - TGCAGTGCTAGAGATCAATGGCTAGCGGGGGGAGATACGCAGTATTTT CSARDQWLAGGDTQYF
- TRBJ2-3 TRBV20-1 - TGCAGTGCAAGCGGCAGGGGCACAGATACGCAGTATTTT CSASGRGTDTQYF
TRBD1 TRBJ2-2 TRBV29-1 few TGCAGCGTCGACAGGGGAGTAAACACCGGGGAGCTGTTTTTT CSVDRGVNTGELFF
TRBD1 TRBJ1-1 TRBV18 - TGTGCCAGCTCACCACCGTCCTCGAGGACAGGGGATGCTGTCTTT CASSPPSSRTGDAVF
- TRBJ1-5 TRBV5-5 - TGTGCCAGCAGCTCCCAAGAGTCGGGGGTTTTTAATCAGCCCCAGCATTTT CASSSQESGVFNQPQHF
TRBD2 TRBJ2-1 TRBV4-1 - TGCGCCAGCAGCCCCCTTTTCCCGAGCGGGGACAATGAGCAGTTCTTC CASSPLFPSGDNEQFF
TRBD2 TRBJ2-7 TRBV3-1 few TGTGCCAGCAGCCCCCGAATCCTAGCGGCCCTCCCCTACGAGCAGTACTTC CASSPRILAALPYEQYF
- TRBJ2-7 TRBV7-3 - TGTGCCAGCAGCCGGGAGAGCAGGGACGAGCAGTACTTC CASSRESRDEQYF
- TRBJ2-1 TRBV20-1 few TGCAGTGCCAATACGAGGGGGGCGAGCTCCTACAATGAGCAGTTCTTC CSANTRGASSYNEQFF
- TRBJ2-7 TRBV5-1 - TGCGCCAGCAGCTTGGAGGCGAGGGGATTGGGGTACGAGCAGTACTTC CASSLEARGLGYEQYF